The 7 T cell receptor beta chains presented below share a single source sample, sequenced in a study of shared clonotypes between healthy human individuals. Clones were read by immunoSEQ multiplex PCR, and TCRdb kept only the in-frame ones, dropping some. The repertoire holds some 2,500,000 clones, with 92% as singletons. Specimen: naive CD4+ T cells from PBMCs. Subset defined: CD45RA+ positively selected. The receptors derive from a man aged 18-30 years in good health. Some clones in this sample may be carry-over from other donors' samples.

V usage is TRBV28 and J usage is TRBJ1-1; possible D gene TRBD1, 6 bases. The CDR3 runs to 13 residues. The germline CDR1 and CDR2 sequences are MDHEN and SYDVKM. V dropped 6 bases and J dropped 8 bases, with 16 bases sitting between them. Written as DNA, the CDR3 is TGTGCCAGCAGCCGGGAGCGGGGGGGCGAAGCTTTCTTT. It specifies CASSRERGGEAFF.

V is TRBV4-1 and J is TRBJ2-3, with TRBD2 matching 11 bases. The CDR3 loop spans 14 amino acids. V gave up 2 bases and J gave up 6 bases; unmatched junction bases: 1. From germline, CDR1 is MGHRA and CDR2 YSYEKL. The CDR3 DNA reads TGCGCCAGCAGCCAAACTAGCGGGAGTGATACGCAGTATTTT. This encodes CASSQTSGSDTQYF.

V usage is TRBV4-2 and J usage is TRBJ2-5; the D gene is possibly TRBD2 (5 bases). Per germline, CDR1 LGHNA and CDR2 YNFKEQ. V was clipped by 0 bases and J by 5 bases, with 13 bases between them. CDR3 length equals 15 residues. CDR3 loop: CASSQDPGFGETQYF. The DNA of the CDR3 is TGTGCCAGCAGCCAAGATCCGGGGTTTGGGGAGACCCAGTACTTC.

The CDR3 bases are TGTGCCAGCAGCTCACGACTACTCACTATCACGCAGTATTTT. Amino acid sequence: CASSSRLLTITQYF. The J gene is TRBJ2-3, the V gene TRBV11-2; D is perhaps TRBD2 (5 bases). Germline CDR1 SGHAT, CDR2 FQNNGV. V was pared by 4 bases and J by 9 bases, with 17 bases between. This CDR3 comprises 14 residues. The whole variable domain, filled in from reference TRBV11-2 and TRBJ2-3, reads EAGVAQSPRYKIIEKRQSVAFWCNPISGHATLYWYQQILGQGPKLLIQFQNNGVVDDSQLPKDRFSAERLKGVDSTLKIQPAKLEDSAVYLCASSSRLLTITQYFGPGTRLTVL.

The genes are TRBV29-1 and TRBJ2-3; D tentatively reads TRBD1 or TRBD2 (7 bases each). The CDR3 has 18 residues. Trimming left V 3 bases short and J 3 bases short, with 25 bases between. Germline CDR1 SQVTM, CDR2 ANQGSEA. The CDR3 DNA sequence: TGCAGCGTTGAGAAACTCTCCAAAGGGCAGGGGGGGACAGATACGCAGTATTTT. This translates into CSVEKLSKGQGGTDTQYF.

The chain carries TRBV6-5 and TRBJ2-3, with 7 positions matching TRBD1. From germline, CDR1 is MNHEY and CDR2 SVGAGI. Trimming took 5 bases from V and 6 from J; bases not matched to a gene: 2. This CDR3 contains 12 residues. In DNA form, the CDR3 reads TGTGCCAGCAGTCAGGGGGTTGATACGCAGTATTTT. This encodes CASSQGVDTQYF.

This sequence joins TRBV6-5 and TRBJ2-3; D remains unclear. Looked up from germline, CDR1 is MNHEY and CDR2 is SVGAGI. Trimming pared 8 bases from V and 2 bases from J, leaving 11 bases between. The CDR3 covers 13 residues. The CDR3: CASGRTTTDTQYF. The DNA for the CDR3 is TGTGCCAGCGGCCGGACCACCACAGATACGCAGTATTTT.